The source of this T cell receptor (beta chain) is a study of cytomegalovirus exposure and HLA in healthy donors. It was with 60 Vbeta and 13 Jbeta primers that the PCR ran. Method: immunoSEQ multiplex PCR; TCRdb's copy keeps in-frame clones and lacks some. The table shows 210,000 or so clones, with about 80% occurring only once. CDR1 and CDR2 (germline): MGHRA, YSYEKL. There are 17 residues in the CDR3. J gave up 4 bases and V 1 base, and 9 bases lay outside the gene matches. Material: PBMCs. This sequence was found in a girl aged 5-17 years in good health and CMV-seronegative. The chain joins TRBV4-1 to TRBJ1-4, with TRBD1 matching 7 bases. In nucleotides, the CDR3 is TGCGCCAGCAGCCAAGTTTCCCGGACAGGTATTAATGAAAAACTGTTTTTT. Protein sequence: CASSQVSRTGINEKLFF.